A single sample is the source of the 9 T cell receptor beta chains below, sequenced in a study of shared clonotypes between healthy human individuals. TCRdb's copy holds only in-frame clones and misses some; the assay was immunoSEQ multiplex PCR. The repertoire holds around 1.6 million clones, with roughly 98% as singletons. The sequencing sample was made of naive CD4+ T cells sorted from blood. Stated subset: CD45RA+ positively selected. These receptors were taken from a man under 40 in good health.

The chain joins TRBV5-8 to TRBJ2-5, with 7 bases fitting TRBD2. Germline V CDR1 and CDR2: SGHTS, YDEGEE. Trimming removed 5 bases from V and 4 bases from J; junction bases left unmatched: 14. The CDR3 is made up of 16 amino acids. CDR3 sequence (DNA): TGTGCCAGCAGGTCCGGGACTATCGCTCGGGGAGAGACCCAGTACTTC. This encodes CASRSGTIARGETQYF.

V gene TRBV7-3 combines with J gene TRBJ2-1, with D perhaps given as TRBD1 or TRBD2 (8 bases each). Germline V CDR1 and CDR2: SGHTA, FQGTGA. The CDR3 length is 15 residues. V gave up 8 bases and J gave up 5 bases, with 19 bases separating them. The CDR3 nucleotides are TGTGCCAGCTCGGGAGGGGCAGGGGGCCACAATGAGCAGTTCTTC. Residues: CASSGGAGGHNEQFF.

This clone came up once. The chain links TRBV7-7 to TRBJ2-5; TRBD1 matches 8 bases. V dropped 6 bases and J dropped 7; count of bases not matched to a gene: 7. Germline V gives CDR1 SSHAT, CDR2 FNYEAQ (reference sequence). The CDR3 has 13 amino acids. The CDR3: CASSSGQGGTQYF. The DNA of the CDR3 is TGTGCCAGCAGTTCCGGACAGGGCGGGACCCAGTACTTC. The variable domain in full, with the rest retrieved from reference TRBV7-7 and TRBJ2-5, is GAGVSQSPRYKVTKRGQDVTLRCDPISSHATLYWYQQALGQGPEFLTYFNYEAQPDKSGLPSDRFSAERPEGSISTLTIQRTEQRDSAMYRCASSSGQGGTQYFGPGTRLLVL.

The chain uses TRBV7-9 and TRBJ2-7; the D is unclear. This CDR3 is built from 13 residues. Trimming removed 5 bases at V and 2 bases at J, with 10 bases between. The V gene's germline CDR1 is SEHNR and CDR2 FQNEAQ (reference sequence). The CDR3 DNA reads as TGTGCCAGCAGCATGATGGTTCCCTACGAGCAGTACTTC. As protein: CASSMMVPYEQYF.

This chain connects TRBV5-4 to TRBJ2-3; 9 bases are a match to TRBD2. The V and J ends lost 0 bases and 3 bases, in that order; junction bases with no gene match: 8. Germline V CDR1 and CDR2: SGHNT, YYREEE (reference sequence). The CDR3 is 17 residues long. The chain's CDR3 is CASSLALGSGSTDTQYF. The CDR3 bases are TGTGCCAGCAGCTTGGCCCTGGGTAGCGGGAGTACAGATACGCAGTATTTT.

A single count supports this clone. The chain couples TRBV7-2 to TRBJ2-7; D is perhaps TRBD1 or TRBD2 (6 bases each). V was shortened by 11 bases and J by 4 bases, with 12 bases between the two germline ends. The CDR3 length is 11 residues. The germline CDR1 and CDR2 sequences are SGHTA and FQGNSA. CDR3 in DNA: TGTGCCTCGGGGGCAACTTACGAGCAGTACTTC. Protein sequence: CASGATYEQYF.

The chain recombines TRBV28 with TRBJ2-7, with TRBD2 matching over 9 bases. V shed 7 bases and J 0 bases; nucleotides not matched to a gene: 7. Germline CDR1 is MDHEN and CDR2 is SYDVKM. This CDR3 has 15 amino acids. For the CDR3, the DNA is TGTGCCAGCACAACTAGCGGGCAGAGCTCCTACGAGCAGTACTTC. Protein sequence: CASTTSGQSSYEQYF.

The chain is built from TRBV2 and TRBJ2-7; TRBD2 matches 10 bases. Germline assignment: CDR1 SNHLY and CDR2 FYNNEI. Germline trimming cut 3 bases from V and 13 bases from J; bases unmatched to any gene: 6. The CDR3 runs 12 residues. Here the CDR3 reads CASSDLAGGYYF. DNA for the CDR3: TGTGCCAGCAGTGATTTAGCGGGAGGATACTACTTC.

V and J are TRBV9 and TRBJ2-3; D possibly corresponds to TRBD1 (6 bases). V lost 1 base, J lost 2 bases, and 8 bases lay in between. The CDR3 sequence is 14 residues long. Germline assignment: CDR1 SGDLS and CDR2 YYNGEE. The CDR3 DNA is TGTGCCAGCAGCGTACGACAGGTCACAGATACGCAGTATTTT. This codes for CASSVRQVTDTQYF.